This T cell receptor (beta chain) was profiled in a study of blood T cell repertoires in COVID-19. Looking at the study overall: Donors in the United States, Italy and Spain gave samples during acute or convalescent COVID-19.

Unmatched junction bases numbered 3, after V lost 5 bases and J lost 4 bases. Per germline, CDR1 PRHDT and CDR2 FYEKMQ (reference sequence). The CDR3 length is 14 residues. Only in-frame clones appear in the TCRdb table, and some are missing; sequencing was by immunoSEQ multiplex PCR. The data contain 200,000 to 250,000 clones, about four fifths of them singletons. The receptor's source is a woman aged 50 to 60 who had been exposed to COVID-19. Sequenced input: PBMCs or T cells enriched from blood (not recorded which). The rearrangement links TRBV13 to TRBJ1-2, with TRBD1 identical over 11 bases. This CDR3 is CASSLGQGAYGYTF. As DNA, the CDR3 is TGTGCCAGCAGCCTTGGACAGGGGGCCTATGGCTACACCTTC.